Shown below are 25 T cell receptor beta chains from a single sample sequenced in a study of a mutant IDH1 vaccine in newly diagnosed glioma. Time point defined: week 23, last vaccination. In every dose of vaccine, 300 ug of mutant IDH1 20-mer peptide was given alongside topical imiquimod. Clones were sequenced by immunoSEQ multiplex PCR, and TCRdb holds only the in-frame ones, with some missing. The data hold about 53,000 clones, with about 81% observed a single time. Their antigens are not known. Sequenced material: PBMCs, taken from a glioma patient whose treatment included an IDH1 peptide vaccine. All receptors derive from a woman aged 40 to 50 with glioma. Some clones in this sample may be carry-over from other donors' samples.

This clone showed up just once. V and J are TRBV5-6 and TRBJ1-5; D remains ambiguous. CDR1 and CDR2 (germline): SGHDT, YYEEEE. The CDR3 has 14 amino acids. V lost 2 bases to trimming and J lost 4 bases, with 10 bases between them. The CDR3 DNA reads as TGTGCCAGCAGCTTTGGCCCGGGGAATCAGCCCCAGCATTTT. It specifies CASSFGPGNQPQHF. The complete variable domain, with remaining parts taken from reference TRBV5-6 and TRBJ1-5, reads DAGVTQSPTHLIKTRGQQVTLRCSPKSGHDTVSWYQQALGQGPQFIFQYYEEEERQRGNFPDRFSGHQFPNYSSELNVNALLLGDSALYLCASSFGPGNQPQHFGDGTRLSIL.

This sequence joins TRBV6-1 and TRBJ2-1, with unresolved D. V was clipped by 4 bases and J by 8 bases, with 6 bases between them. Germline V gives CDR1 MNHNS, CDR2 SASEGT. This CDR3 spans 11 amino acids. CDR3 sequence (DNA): TGTGCCAGCAGTGTTCGGGATGAGCAGTTCTTC. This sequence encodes CASSVRDEQFF.

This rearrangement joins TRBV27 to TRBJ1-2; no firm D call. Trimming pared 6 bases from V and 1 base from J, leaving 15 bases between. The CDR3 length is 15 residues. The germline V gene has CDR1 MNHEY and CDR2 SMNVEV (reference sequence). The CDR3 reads CASRFSTGHNYGYTF. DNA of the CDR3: TGTGCCAGCAGATTTTCGACCGGGCATAACTATGGCTACACCTTC.

The CDR3 sequence: CASSQDSPSGYGYTF. Here the CDR3 DNA reads TGTGCCAGCAGCCAAGATTCCCCCTCGGGCTATGGCTACACCTTC. The chain employs TRBV4-2 and TRBJ1-2; D is undetermined. The CDR3 contains 15 residues. V gave up 0 bases and J gave up 4 bases, with 12 bases separating them. Per germline, CDR1 LGHNA and CDR2 YNFKEQ.

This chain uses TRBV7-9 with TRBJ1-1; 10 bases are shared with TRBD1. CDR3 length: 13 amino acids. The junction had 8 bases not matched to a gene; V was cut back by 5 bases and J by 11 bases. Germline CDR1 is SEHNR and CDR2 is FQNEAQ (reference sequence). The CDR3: CASSLGTGDVAFF. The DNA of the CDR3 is TGTGCCAGCAGCCTCGGGACAGGGGATGTCGCTTTCTTT.

CDR3 sequence: CASSPTDGTGDEKLFF. DNA of the CDR3: TGTGCCAGCTCACCGACGGATGGGACAGGGGACGAAAAACTGTTTTTT. The V gene is TRBV18, the J gene TRBJ1-4, with TRBD1 matching 10 bases. CDR3 length: 16 amino acids. After removal of 3 bases from V and 8 bases from J, the junction contained 9 bases not matched to a gene. Germline V lookup: CDR1 KGHSH, CDR2 LQKENI.

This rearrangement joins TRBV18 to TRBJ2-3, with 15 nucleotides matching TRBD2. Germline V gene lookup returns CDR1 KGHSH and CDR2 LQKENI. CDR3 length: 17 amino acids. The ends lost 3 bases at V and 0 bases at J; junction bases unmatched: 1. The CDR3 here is CASSPGTSGRSTDTQYF. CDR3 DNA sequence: TGTGCCAGCTCACCGGGGACTAGCGGGAGGAGCACAGATACGCAGTATTTT.

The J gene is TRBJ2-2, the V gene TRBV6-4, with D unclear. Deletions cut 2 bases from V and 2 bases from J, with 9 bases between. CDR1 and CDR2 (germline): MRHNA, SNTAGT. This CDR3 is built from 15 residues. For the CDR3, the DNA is TGTGCCAGCAGTGACAGGGCTGAAAACACCGGGGAGCTGTTTTTT. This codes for CASSDRAENTGELFF.

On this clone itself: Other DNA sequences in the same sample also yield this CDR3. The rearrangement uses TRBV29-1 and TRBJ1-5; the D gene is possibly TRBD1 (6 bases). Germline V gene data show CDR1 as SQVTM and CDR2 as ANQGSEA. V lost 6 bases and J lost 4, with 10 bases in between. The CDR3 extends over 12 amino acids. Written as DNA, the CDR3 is TGCAGCGTAAAAGGGGGAAATCAGCCCCAGCATTTT. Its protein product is CSVKGGNQPQHF.

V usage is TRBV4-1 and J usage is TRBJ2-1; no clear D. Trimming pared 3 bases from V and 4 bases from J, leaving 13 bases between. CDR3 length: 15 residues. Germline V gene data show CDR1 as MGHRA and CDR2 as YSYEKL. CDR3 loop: CASSQDLYGYNEQFF. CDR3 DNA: TGCGCCAGCAGCCAGGACCTTTACGGATACAATGAGCAGTTCTTC.

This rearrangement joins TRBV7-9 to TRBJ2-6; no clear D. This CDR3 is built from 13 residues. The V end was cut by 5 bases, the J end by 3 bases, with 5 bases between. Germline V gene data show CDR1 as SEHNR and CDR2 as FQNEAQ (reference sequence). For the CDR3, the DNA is TGTGCCAGCAGCCCCAGTGGGGCCAACGTCCTGACTTTC. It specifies CASSPSGANVLTF.

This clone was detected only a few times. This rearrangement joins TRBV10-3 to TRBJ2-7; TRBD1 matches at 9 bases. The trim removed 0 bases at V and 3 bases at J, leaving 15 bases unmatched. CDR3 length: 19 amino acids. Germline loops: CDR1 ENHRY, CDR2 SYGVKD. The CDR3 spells CAISESKKQGADFRYEQYF. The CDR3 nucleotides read TGTGCCATCAGTGAGTCGAAAAAACAGGGGGCGGATTTTCGCTACGAGCAGTACTTC.

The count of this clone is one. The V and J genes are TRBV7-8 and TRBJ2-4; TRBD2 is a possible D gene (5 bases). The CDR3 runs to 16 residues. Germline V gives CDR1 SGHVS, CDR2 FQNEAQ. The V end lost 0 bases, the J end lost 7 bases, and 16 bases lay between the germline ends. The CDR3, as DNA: TGTGCCAGCAGCTTAGCGCGGGCCAGATTAGGGAACATTCAGTACTTC. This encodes CASSLARARLGNIQYF.

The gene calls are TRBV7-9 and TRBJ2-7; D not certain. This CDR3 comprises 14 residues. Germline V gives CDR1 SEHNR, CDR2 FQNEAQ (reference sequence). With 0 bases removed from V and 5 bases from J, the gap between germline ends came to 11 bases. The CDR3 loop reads CASSLAGNGNEQYF. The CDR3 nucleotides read TGTGCCAGCAGCTTAGCGGGGAATGGTAACGAGCAGTACTTC.

The CDR3 coding sequence is TGCAGCGTTGGACAGGGGTATGGCTACACCTTC. It specifies CSVGQGYGYTF. This chain joins TRBV29-1 and TRBJ1-2; 8 bases line up with TRBD1. This CDR3 comprises 11 residues. V lost 4 bases, J lost 5 bases, and 0 bases stayed unmatched. The V gene's germline CDR1 is SQVTM and CDR2 ANQGSEA.

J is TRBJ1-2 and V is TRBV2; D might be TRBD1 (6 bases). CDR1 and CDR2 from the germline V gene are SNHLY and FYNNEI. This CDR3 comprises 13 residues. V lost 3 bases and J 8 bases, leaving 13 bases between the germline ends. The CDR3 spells CASSDEGGFGYTF. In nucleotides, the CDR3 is TGTGCCAGCAGTGACGAGGGGGGCTTCGGCTACACCTTC.

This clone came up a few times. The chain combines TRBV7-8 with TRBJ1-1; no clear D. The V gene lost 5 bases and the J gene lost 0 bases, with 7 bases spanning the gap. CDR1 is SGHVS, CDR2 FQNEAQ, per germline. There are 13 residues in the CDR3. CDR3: CASSRKLNTEAFF. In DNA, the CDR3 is TGTGCCAGCAGCCGAAAACTGAACACTGAAGCTTTCTTT.

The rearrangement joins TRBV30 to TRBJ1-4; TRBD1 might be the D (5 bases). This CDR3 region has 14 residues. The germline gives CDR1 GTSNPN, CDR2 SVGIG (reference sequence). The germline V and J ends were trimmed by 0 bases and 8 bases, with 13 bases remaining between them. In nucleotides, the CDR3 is TGTGCCTGGAGTGTGGGACCCCGGGGAGAAAAACTGTTTTTT. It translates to CAWSVGPRGEKLFF. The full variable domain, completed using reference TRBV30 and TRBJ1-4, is SQTIHQWPATLVQPVGSPLSLECTVEGTSNPNLYWYRQAAGRGLQLLFYSVGIGQISSEVPQNLSASRPQDRQFILSSKKLLLSDSGFYLCAWSVGPRGEKLFFGSGTQLSVL.

The CDR3 nucleotides read TGCGCCAGCAGCCCGGGACAGGGAGTAAGCACCATATATTTT. Its protein product is CASSPGQGVSTIYF. The V and J genes are TRBV5-1 and TRBJ1-3; 9 nucleotides align to TRBD1. V was pared by 4 bases and J by 9 bases, with 8 bases of the junction left unmatched. The CDR3 is 14 amino acids. Germline CDR1 SGHRS, CDR2 YFSETQ.

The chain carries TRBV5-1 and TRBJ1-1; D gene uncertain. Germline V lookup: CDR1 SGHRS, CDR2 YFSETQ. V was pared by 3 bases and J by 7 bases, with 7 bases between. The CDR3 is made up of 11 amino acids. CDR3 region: CASSYRGEAFF. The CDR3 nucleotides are TGCGCCAGCAGCTACAGAGGTGAAGCTTTCTTT. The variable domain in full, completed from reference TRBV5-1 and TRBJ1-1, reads KAGVTQTPRYLIKTRGQQVTLSCSPISGHRSVSWYQQTPGQGLQFLFEYFSETQRNKGNFPGRFSGRQFSNSRSEMNVSTLELGDSALYLCASSYRGEAFFGQGTRLTVV.

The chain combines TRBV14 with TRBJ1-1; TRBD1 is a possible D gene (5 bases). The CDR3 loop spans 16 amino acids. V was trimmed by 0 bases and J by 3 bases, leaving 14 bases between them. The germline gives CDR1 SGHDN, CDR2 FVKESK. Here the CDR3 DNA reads TGTGCCAGCAGCCAAGATCCTTGGGGGAGGCACACTGAAGCTTTCTTT. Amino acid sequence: CASSQDPWGRHTEAFF.

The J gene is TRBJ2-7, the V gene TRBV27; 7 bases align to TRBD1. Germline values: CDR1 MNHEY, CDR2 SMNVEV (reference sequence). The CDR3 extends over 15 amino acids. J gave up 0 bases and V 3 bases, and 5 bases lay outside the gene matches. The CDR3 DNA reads TGTGCCAGCAGTTTTAGACAGGGCTTCTCCTACGAGCAGTACTTC. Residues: CASSFRQGFSYEQYF.

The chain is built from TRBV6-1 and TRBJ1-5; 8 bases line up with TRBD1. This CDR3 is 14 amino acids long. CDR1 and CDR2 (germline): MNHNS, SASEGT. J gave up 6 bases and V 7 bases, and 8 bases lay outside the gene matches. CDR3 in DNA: TGTGCCAGCAATAGTCAGGGGGCGATTCAGCCCCAGCATTTT. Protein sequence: CASNSQGAIQPQHF.

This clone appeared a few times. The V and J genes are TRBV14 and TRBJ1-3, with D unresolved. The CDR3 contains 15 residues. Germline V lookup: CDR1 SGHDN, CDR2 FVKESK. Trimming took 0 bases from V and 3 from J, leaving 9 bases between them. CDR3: CASSQERGHGNTIYF. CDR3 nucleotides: TGTGCCAGCAGCCAAGAAAGAGGGCATGGAAACACCATATATTTT.

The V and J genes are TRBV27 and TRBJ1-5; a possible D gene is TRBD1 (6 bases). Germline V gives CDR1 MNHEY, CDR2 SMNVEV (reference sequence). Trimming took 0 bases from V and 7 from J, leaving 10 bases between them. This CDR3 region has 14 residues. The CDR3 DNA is TGTGCCAGCAGTTTATCCAGGGGAGGGCAGCCCCAGCATTTT. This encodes CASSLSRGGQPQHF.